The rows below give T cell receptor beta chains drawn from one sample of a study of regulatory T cells in long-lasting Graves disease. TCRdb independently ran MiXCR on the multiplex PCR reads; one entry per CDR3 protein. This table has about 470,000 distinct CDR3 sequences, about a fifth appearing once. The material sequenced was peripheral blood mononuclear cells (PBMCs), taken when the disease was refractory, from a patient treated with antithyroid drugs. These receptors were collected from a female donor with Graves disease. CDR3s include the opening cysteine and the closing phenylalanine or tryptophan. The D gene is left open where the match is weak. Clone size appears in some rows only: once, few, many, or a class for an expanded clone.

V gene: TRBV7-2
J gene: TRBJ2-7
clone size: .
D gene: TRBD1
CDR3 protein: CVSSLARDRTGRRYYEQYF

V gene: TRBV28
J gene: TRBJ1-2
clone size: many
D gene: TRBD1
CDR3 protein: CASSNRGSYGYTF

V gene: TRBV19
J gene: TRBJ2-1
clone size: .
D gene: TRBD1
CDR3 protein: CASSIYRGSYNEQFF

V gene: TRBV6-1
J gene: TRBJ2-5
clone size: .
D gene: TRBD1
CDR3 protein: CASSTRTGKETQYF

V gene: TRBV11-2
J gene: TRBJ2-5
clone size: many
D gene: .
CDR3 protein: CASSLRPTQETQYF

V gene: TRBV3-1
J gene: TRBJ2-2
clone size: many
D gene: .
CDR3 protein: CASSQGPTNTGELFF

V gene: TRBV12-3/TRBV12-4
J gene: TRBJ2-3
clone size: .
D gene: TRBD2
CDR3 protein: CASSVAGPTDTQYF

V gene: TRBV12-3/TRBV12-4
J gene: TRBJ1-1
clone size: many
D gene: .
CDR3 protein: CASTLTNLNTEAFF

V gene: TRBV2
J gene: TRBJ1-5
clone size: .
D gene: TRBD1
CDR3 protein: CASSRTGVSNQPQHF

V gene: TRBV12-3/TRBV12-4
J gene: TRBJ2-2
clone size: many
D gene: TRBD2
CDR3 protein: CASSPPGEGAGELFF

V gene: TRBV2
J gene: TRBJ1-6
clone size: many
D gene: .
CDR3 protein: CASSEQGHENSPLHF

V gene: TRBV12-3/TRBV12-4
J gene: TRBJ1-6
clone size: .
D gene: TRBD1
CDR3 protein: CASSPDRGGYNSPLHF

V gene: TRBV12-3/TRBV12-4
J gene: TRBJ2-7
clone size: many
D gene: .
CDR3 protein: CASSWPGTSYEQYF

V gene: TRBV7-9
J gene: TRBJ2-5
clone size: few
D gene: .
CDR3 protein: CASSLTREIETQYF

V gene: TRBV7-2
J gene: TRBJ2-4
clone size: .
D gene: .
CDR3 protein: CASSTRTDPLAKNIQYF

V gene: TRBV19
J gene: TRBJ2-5
clone size: few
D gene: TRBD1
CDR3 protein: CASSMNPDRGETQYF

V gene: TRBV30
J gene: TRBJ1-6
clone size: few
D gene: .
CDR3 protein: CACWTASQSPLHF

V gene: TRBV28
J gene: TRBJ2-4
clone size: many
D gene: TRBD2
CDR3 protein: CASSPPPRLASKNIQYF

V gene: TRBV7-3
J gene: TRBJ1-1
clone size: .
D gene: .
CDR3 protein: CASSPGHSNTEAFF

V gene: TRBV19
J gene: TRBJ2-4
clone size: .
D gene: .
CDR3 protein: CASSIFEGIGQLAKNIQYF

V gene: TRBV19
J gene: TRBJ2-2
clone size: few
D gene: TRBD1
CDR3 protein: CASDRANTGELFF

V gene: TRBV6-1
J gene: TRBJ2-5
clone size: many
D gene: TRBD2
CDR3 protein: CASRDHGSGGQETQYF

V gene: TRBV14
J gene: TRBJ1-2
clone size: few
D gene: .
CDR3 protein: CASSQGSQGVGYTF

V gene: TRBV28
J gene: TRBJ1-5
clone size: many
D gene: .
CDR3 protein: CASSSRLYSNQPQHF

V gene: TRBV3-1
J gene: TRBJ2-1
clone size: .
D gene: .
CDR3 protein: CASSQEGVDEQFF

V gene: TRBV5-1
J gene: TRBJ1-1
clone size: .
D gene: TRBD1
CDR3 protein: CASSYAFTGELNTEAFF

V gene: TRBV6-1
J gene: TRBJ2-5
clone size: many
D gene: .
CDR3 protein: CASRMGRNLGETQYF

V gene: TRBV30
J gene: TRBJ1-5
clone size: .
D gene: .
CDR3 protein: CAWSRTAHQPQHF

V gene: TRBV14
J gene: TRBJ2-7
clone size: many
D gene: .
CDR3 protein: CASSQLGGRDNSYEQYF

V gene: TRBV2
J gene: TRBJ1-5
clone size: many
D gene: .
CDR3 protein: CASSIGGYYSNQPQHF

V gene: TRBV7-9
J gene: TRBJ1-4
clone size: few
D gene: TRBD1
CDR3 protein: CASSRDRINEKLFF

V gene: TRBV2
J gene: TRBJ2-3
clone size: .
D gene: .
CDR3 protein: CASRLLASARADTQYF

V gene: TRBV12-3/TRBV12-4
J gene: TRBJ1-1
clone size: many
D gene: .
CDR3 protein: CASSPDRMNTEAFF

V gene: TRBV10-3
J gene: TRBJ1-2
clone size: many
D gene: .
CDR3 protein: CAMSGDQQLENYGYTF

V gene: TRBV30
J gene: TRBJ2-7
clone size: .
D gene: TRBD1
CDR3 protein: CAWSAGGGTTSYEQYF

V gene: TRBV27
J gene: TRBJ2-7
clone size: .
D gene: .
CDR3 protein: CASSYVAGNNEQYF

V gene: TRBV28
J gene: TRBJ1-2
clone size: many
D gene: TRBD1
CDR3 protein: CASSLSRGTGEANYGYTF

V gene: TRBV5-1
J gene: TRBJ2-1
clone size: few
D gene: TRBD2
CDR3 protein: CASSLEGLAGYNEQFF

V gene: TRBV5-4
J gene: TRBJ2-5
clone size: few
D gene: .
CDR3 protein: CASSSTETETQYF

V gene: TRBV29-1
J gene: TRBJ1-1
clone size: few
D gene: .
CDR3 protein: CSGWDGPFTEAFF

V gene: TRBV27
J gene: TRBJ2-7
clone size: .
D gene: TRBD1
CDR3 protein: CASSFRDSYGQYF

V gene: TRBV14
J gene: TRBJ2-2
clone size: many
D gene: .
CDR3 protein: CASSQVRWINTGELFF

V gene: TRBV19
J gene: TRBJ1-1
clone size: few
D gene: .
CDR3 protein: CASSKGLMNTEAFF

V gene: TRBV6-2/TRBV6-3
J gene: TRBJ1-4
clone size: .
D gene: TRBD1
CDR3 protein: CASSYHRQGLYEKLFF

V gene: TRBV6-5
J gene: TRBJ2-5
clone size: many
D gene: TRBD2
CDR3 protein: CASSSSGGQETQYF

V gene: TRBV3-1
J gene: TRBJ2-7
clone size: many
D gene: .
CDR3 protein: CASSRIRDTNQYF

V gene: TRBV20-1
J gene: TRBJ2-5
clone size: .
D gene: .
CDR3 protein: CSAGLVAPLQSQYF

V gene: TRBV10-3
J gene: TRBJ2-1
clone size: .
D gene: TRBD2
CDR3 protein: CAISSGLAGEQFF

V gene: TRBV7-8
J gene: TRBJ2-7
clone size: many
D gene: TRBD1
CDR3 protein: CASTPDRAYYEQYF

V gene: TRBV10-3
J gene: TRBJ2-7
clone size: many
D gene: .
CDR3 protein: CAISEQGTPYEQYF